This TCR beta chain is from a study of PD-1 blockade in classical Hodgkin lymphoma. Trimming stripped 7 bases from V and 7 bases from J, with 17 bases between. Germline values: CDR1 MNHNS, CDR2 SASEGT. This CDR3 has 13 amino acids. This clone has just a few counts. The time point: cycle 4 day 1 (C4D1), after 5 to 7 weeks of nivolumab. Exposure to brentuximab vedotin varied, and each patient had relapsed following autologous stem cell transplantation. Generated by immunoSEQ multiplex PCR, the TCRdb table keeps only in-frame clones and is missing some. This table has under 45,000 clones, 66% appearing once.

The source material was peripheral blood mononuclear cells (PBMCs), sampled before the fourth cycle of nivolumab. The clonotype was recovered from a human donor with classical Hodgkin lymphoma. The gene calls are TRBV6-1 and TRBJ2-7; a weak D match, TRBD2 (6 bases). The CDR3: CASILDGDSEQYF. CDR3 DNA: TGTGCCAGCATTCTTGACGGGGACTCAGAGCAGTACTTC.